Sequencing of this T cell receptor (beta chain) was carried out in a study of shared clonotypes between healthy human individuals. Points from the study as a whole: The small donor group covered limited genetic and exposure diversity.

The CDR3 consists of 13 residues. Germline V CDR1 and CDR2: SGHRS, YFSETQ. Trimming shortened V by 1 base and J by 0 bases, and 4 bases separated the two germline ends. Measured with immunoSEQ multiplex PCR; TCRdb has only the in-frame clones, and not every one. This table has approximately 2.3 million clones, about 92% appearing once. Comment on this clone: Antigen unknown.

The sequenced sample consisted of naive CD4+ T cells from PBMCs. Subset specified: CD45RA+ positively selected. The rearrangement links TRBV5-1 to TRBJ2-5, with D hard to call. The TCR comes from a man between 18 and 35 years old in good health. Some clones in this sample may be carry-over from other donors' samples. DNA for the CDR3: TGCGCCAGCAGCTTGAATTACCAAGAGACCCAGTACTTC. Its protein product is CASSLNYQETQYF.